Presented here are 30 T cell receptor beta chains from one specimen sequenced in a study of ipilimumab plus nivolumab after autologous stem cell transplantation. TCRdb's table, derived via immunoSEQ multiplex PCR, lists solely in-frame clones and lacks some. The sample lists 12,000 or so clones; approximately 69% were seen once. Sequencing used PBMCs, obtained in a trial of ipilimumab plus nivolumab as post-transplant consolidation. Receptors were obtained from a male donor with diffuse large B-cell lymphoma.

The gene calls are TRBV7-2 and TRBJ1-1, with D perhaps TRBD1 (5 bases). The germline V gene has CDR1 SGHTA and CDR2 FQGNSA. V gave up 5 bases and J gave up 4 bases, with 17 bases separating them. The CDR3 runs to 15 residues. The CDR3 DNA reads as TGTGCCAGCAGCCCCCCGATTCTTGGGGGCACTGAAGCTTTCTTT. Translating gives CASSPPILGGTEAFF.

The chain uses TRBV21-1 and TRBJ2-2; the table names TRBD2, a call not compared with the DNA. TRBV21-1 is a documented pseudogene. The CDR3 length is 15 residues. This chain's CDR3 is CASSPYGGGTGELFF. The CDR3 DNA is TGTGCCAGCAGCCCTTACGGGGGGGGAACCGGGGAGCTGTTTTTT.

This clone has a handful of counts. This chain joins TRBV28 and TRBJ1-6; D not resolved. Trimming left V 2 bases short and J 14 bases short, with 16 bases between. The length of the CDR3 is 14 residues. The V gene's germline CDR1 is MDHEN and CDR2 SYDVKM. The CDR3 loop reads CASSLEQIQGTLHF. The CDR3 region has the DNA TGTGCCAGCAGTTTAGAACAGATCCAAGGAACCCTCCACTTT. Full variable domain (remainder filled in from reference TRBV28 and TRBJ1-6): DVKVTQSSRYLVKRTGEKVFLECVQDMDHENMFWYRQDPGLGLRLIYFSYDVKMKEKGDIPEGYSVSREKKERFSLILESASTNQTSMYLCASSLEQIQGTLHFGNGTRLTVT.

V gene TRBV19 combines with J gene TRBJ1-5; possibly TRBD1 for D (5 bases). V lost 6 bases and J lost 2, with 14 bases in between. This CDR3 has 15 amino acids. Germline CDR1 and CDR2: LNHDA and SQIVND (reference sequence). This CDR3 is CASSITGAGNQPQHF. The CDR3 nucleotides are TGTGCCAGTAGCATAACCGGGGCCGGCAATCAGCCCCAGCATTTT. Full variable domain (missing parts from reference TRBV19 and TRBJ1-5): DGGITQSPKYLFRKEGQNVTLSCEQNLNHDAMYWYRQDPGQGLRLIYYSQIVNDFQKGDIAEGYSVSREKKESFPLTVTSAQKNPTAFYLCASSITGAGNQPQHFGDGTRLSIL.

The chain has TRBV6-1 and TRBJ1-1; D uncertain. CDR1 MNHNS and CDR2 SASEGT come from the germline V gene. The germline V and J ends were trimmed by 3 bases and 11 bases, with 16 bases remaining between them. The CDR3 runs to 13 residues. For the CDR3, the DNA is TGTGCCAGCAGTGAGGTCAGAACGTGGAGGGCTTTCTTT. It translates to CASSEVRTWRAFF.

With respect to this clone: One end of the junction varies from germline; a read error may be responsible. Other nucleotide sequences from this sample produce the same CDR3. The chain has TRBV5-4 and TRBJ1-1; possible D gene TRBD1, 5 bases. The germline CDR1 and CDR2 sequences are SGHNT and YYREEE (reference sequence). CDR3 length equals 16 residues. CDR3 nucleotide sequence: TGCGCCAGCAGCCAAGAGGGGCAACTCATGAACACTGAAGCTTTCTTT. It codes for CASSQEGQLMNTEAFF.

The V gene is TRBV5-6, the J gene TRBJ2-7; 7 nucleotides match TRBD2. The germline V gene has CDR1 SGHDT and CDR2 YYEEEE. V lost 5 bases and J lost 1; bases outside the gene matches: 6. This CDR3 comprises 14 residues. The CDR3 nucleotides are TGTGCCAGCAGTTTACTAGCGACGTCCTACGAGCAGTACTTC. It translates to CASSLLATSYEQYF.

The chain links TRBV19 to TRBJ2-3, with TRBD2 matching 8 bases. The trim removed 5 bases at V and 4 bases at J, leaving 8 bases unmatched. The CDR3 sequence is 15 residues long. Germline V gene sequence: CDR1 LNHDA, CDR2 SQIVND (reference sequence). CDR3 sequence (DNA): TGTGCCAGTAGTGAGCGGGAGTCCGGTGCAGATACGCAGTATTTT. This sequence encodes CASSERESGADTQYF.

This rearrangement joins TRBV30 to TRBJ2-6; possibly TRBD2 for D (6 bases). Trimming took 0 bases from V and 3 from J, leaving 6 bases between them. The germline CDR1 and CDR2 sequences are GTSNPN and SVGIG (reference sequence). This CDR3 region has 14 residues. In DNA, the CDR3 is TGTGCCTGGAGTGTCGGGGGTGGGGCCAACGTCCTGACTTTC. Protein sequence: CAWSVGGGANVLTF.

The rearrangement uses TRBV7-8 and TRBJ1-2; D uncertain. The germline V and J ends were trimmed by 2 bases and 8 bases, with 12 bases remaining between them. The CDR3 runs to 13 residues. Per germline, CDR1 SGHVS and CDR2 FQNEAQ. For the CDR3, the DNA is TGTGCCAGCAGCTTACTTCGAGGACGGGGCTACACCTTC. Translation gives CASSLLRGRGYTF.

About this clone: At one boundary the junction diverges from the germline segment, which might be a read error. This chain links TRBV6-1 with TRBJ2-3; D is unclear. The CDR3 spans 16 residues. Per the germline V gene, CDR1 is MNHNS and CDR2 is SASEGT. In DNA, the CDR3 is TGTGCCAGCAGCGAAGGGCGGTTGGGGTTATTGGATACGCAGTATTTT. This translates into CASSEGRLGLLDTQYF.

J is TRBJ2-7 and V is TRBV5-5; either TRBD1 or TRBD2 may fit D (5 bases each). CDR1 SGHKS and CDR2 YYEKEE come from the germline V gene (reference sequence). This CDR3 has 13 amino acids. Trimming stripped 4 bases from V and 6 bases from J, with 14 bases between. CDR3 DNA: TGTGCCAGCAGCCCCGGGGCGACAGTCGAGCAGTACTTC. Amino acid sequence: CASSPGATVEQYF.

This chain connects TRBV11-3 to TRBJ1-2; D unclear. Trimming stripped 4 bases from V and 0 bases from J, with 15 bases between. This CDR3 is built from 16 residues. CDR1 is SGHNT, CDR2 YENEEA, per germline. Here the CDR3 reads CASSSRVGGANYGYTF. CDR3 DNA: TGTGCCAGCAGCTCCCGGGTCGGAGGTGCTAACTATGGCTACACCTTC.

This clone was counted only a few times. The genes are TRBV11-2 and TRBJ2-2, with 12 nucleotides matching TRBD2. Germline CDR1 SGHAT, CDR2 FQNNGV. The CDR3 is made up of 16 amino acids. After removal of 4 bases from V and 8 bases from J, the junction contained 8 bases not matched to a gene. Here the CDR3 reads CASSSVPGLAGGELFF. DNA for the CDR3: TGTGCCAGCAGCTCAGTCCCCGGACTAGCGGGAGGGGAGCTGTTTTTT.

In its sample, this clone is large. The J gene is TRBJ1-1, the V gene TRBV29-1; a possible D gene is TRBD1 (5 bases). V gave up 3 bases and J gave up 8 bases, with 10 bases separating them. CDR3 length: 11 residues. Germline loops: CDR1 SQVTM, CDR2 ANQGSEA. The CDR3 DNA reads as TGCAGCGTTGAGAGAAACAGGGAAGCTTTCTTT. Amino acids: CSVERNREAFF.

This rearrangement joins TRBV5-1 to TRBJ1-1, with D perhaps matching TRBD1 (6 bases). V gave up 2 bases and J gave up 4 bases, with 12 bases separating them. CDR3 length equals 14 residues. CDR1 and CDR2 from the germline V gene are SGHRS and YFSETQ. The chain's CDR3 is CASSLNRVGTEAFF. The CDR3 nucleotides read TGCGCCAGCAGCTTAAACAGGGTAGGCACTGAAGCTTTCTTT. The complete variable domain, with remaining parts taken from reference TRBV5-1 and TRBJ1-1, reads KAGVTQTPRYLIKTRGQQVTLSCSPISGHRSVSWYQQTPGQGLQFLFEYFSETQRNKGNFPGRFSGRQFSNSRSEMNVSTLELGDSALYLCASSLNRVGTEAFFGQGTRLTVV.

The gene calls are TRBV27 and TRBJ2-7; 12 bases fit TRBD1. With V trimmed by 0 bases and J by 5 bases, 2 bases remained unmatched. Germline assignment: CDR1 MNHEY and CDR2 SMNVEV (reference sequence). CDR3 length: 15 residues. In nucleotides, the CDR3 is TGTGCCAGCAGTTTATCCGGGACAGGGGGCGACGAGCAGTACTTC. It specifies CASSLSGTGGDEQYF.

This clone was recorded once. The chain joins TRBV5-1 to TRBJ2-3, with 8 bases lining up with TRBD1. Per the germline V gene, CDR1 is SGHRS and CDR2 is YFSETQ. J gave up 1 base and V 5 bases, and 9 bases lay outside the gene matches. The CDR3 is 16 residues long. In DNA, the CDR3 is TGCGCCAGCAGGATACAGGGGGAGCATGGCACAGATACGCAGTATTTT. As protein: CASRIQGEHGTDTQYF. The variable domain in full, with the rest retrieved from reference TRBV5-1 and TRBJ2-3, is KAGVTQTPRYLIKTRGQQVTLSCSPISGHRSVSWYQQTPGQGLQFLFEYFSETQRNKGNFPGRFSGRQFSNSRSEMNVSTLELGDSALYLCASRIQGEHGTDTQYFGPGTRLTVL.

Written as DNA, the CDR3 is TGTGCCAGTGGATGGGGGAAGAGCACTGAAGCTTTCTTT. This codes for CASGWGKSTEAFF. The rearrangement links TRBV19 to TRBJ1-1, with D possibly TRBD1 on 5 matching bases. The CDR3 sequence is 13 residues long. The V end was cut by 8 bases, the J end by 4 bases, with 14 bases between. From germline, CDR1 is LNHDA and CDR2 SQIVND (reference sequence).

On this clone itself: With a far larger clone one base away, a read error is the likely cause. This sample also contains other DNA sequences that code for the same CDR3. The chain combines TRBV7-9 with TRBJ2-3, with TRBD2 matching 10 bases. The germline V gene encodes CDR1 SEHNR and CDR2 FQNEAQ (reference sequence). The CDR3 length is 15 residues. Trimming at V came to 1 base and at J to 6 bases, leaving 4 bases not matched to a gene. CDR3 residues: CASSLELAGFDTQYF. The CDR3 bases are TGTGCCAGCAGCTTAGAACTAGCGGGGTTCGATACGCAGTATTTT.

The rearrangement joins TRBV7-9 to TRBJ1-5, with D unclear. V was trimmed by 5 bases and J by 0 bases, leaving 17 bases between them. This CDR3 spans 17 amino acids. Germline-derived CDR1 and CDR2 are SEHNR and FQNEAQ (reference sequence). Here the CDR3 DNA reads TGTGCCAGCAGCGCCGGGCGGGGTCCTTATAGCAATCAGCCCCAGCATTTT. This gives the protein CASSAGRGPYSNQPQHF.

This clone came up a few times. This rearrangement joins TRBV5-4 to TRBJ1-1; tentative D call: TRBD1 (6 bases). This CDR3 contains 12 residues. Trimming left V 7 bases short and J 5 bases short, with 12 bases between. The germline V gene has CDR1 SGHNT and CDR2 YYREEE (reference sequence). In DNA form, the CDR3 reads TGTGCCAGCGGGCAGGGGAAGACTGAAGCTTTCTTT. This translates into CASGQGKTEAFF.

A few counts support this clone. The chain joins TRBV11-2 to TRBJ1-6; no clear D gene. This CDR3 contains 16 residues. Germline lookup yields CDR1 SGHAT and CDR2 FQNNGV. V dropped 3 bases and J dropped 0 bases, with 9 bases sitting between them. CDR3 residues: CASSFMGSSYNSPLHF. DNA of the CDR3: TGTGCCAGCAGCTTTATGGGAAGCTCCTATAATTCACCCCTCCACTTT.

This chain links TRBV7-2 with TRBJ2-5, with D unclear. Trimming shortened V by 0 bases and J by 5 bases, and 10 bases separated the two germline ends. There are 14 residues in the CDR3. The germline V gene encodes CDR1 SGHTA and CDR2 FQGNSA. DNA for the CDR3: TGTGCCAGCAGCTTAGCGCTGCTAAGGGAGACCCAGTACTTC. It yields the protein CASSLALLRETQYF.

The chain is built from TRBV29-1 and TRBJ1-2; TRBD1 agrees at 8 bases. This CDR3 is built from 13 residues. Per the germline V gene, CDR1 is SQVTM and CDR2 is ANQGSEA. Germline trimming cut 6 bases from V and 0 bases from J; bases unmatched to any gene: 3. The CDR3 spells CSVRTGTNYGYTF. CDR3 DNA sequence: TGCAGCGTGCGGACAGGGACTAACTATGGCTACACCTTC. Looking up the rest from reference TRBV29-1 and TRBJ1-2 gives the full variable domain: SAVISQKPSRDICQRGTSLTIQCQVDSQVTMMFWYRQQPGQSLTLIATANQGSEATYESGFVIDKFPISRPNLTFSTLTVSNMSPEDSSIYLCSVRTGTNYGYTFGSGTRLTVV.

V is TRBV13 and J is TRBJ2-7; 9 nucleotides agree with TRBD1. The CDR3 sequence is 15 residues long. CDR1 PRHDT and CDR2 FYEKMQ come from the germline V gene (reference sequence). V trimming: 2 bases; J trimming: 6 bases; junction bases outside the gene matches: 8. Here the CDR3 DNA reads TGTGCCAGCAGCTTACCTTGGGGACAGGGCGGCGAGCAGTACTTC. The encoded protein is CASSLPWGQGGEQYF.

This clone was observed a few times. The chain links TRBV14 to TRBJ2-3; tentatively, D is TRBD2 (6 bases). Germline V gene lookup returns CDR1 SGHDN and CDR2 FVKESK. The CDR3 extends over 16 amino acids. V was cut by 3 bases and J by 2 bases, with 15 bases left in between. The CDR3, as DNA: TGTGCCAGCAGCCAGGTAGCCGGCGGGGACACAGATACGCAGTATTTT. Its protein product is CASSQVAGGDTDTQYF.

The rearrangement links TRBV6-1 to TRBJ1-2; unclear D gene. Looked up from germline, CDR1 is MNHNS and CDR2 is SASEGT. V dropped 6 bases and J dropped 7 bases, with 12 bases sitting between them. The CDR3 length is 12 residues. The CDR3 nucleotides read TGTGCCAGCAGGCCGGTTATATTTGGCTACACCTTC. Amino acid sequence: CASRPVIFGYTF.

The chain has TRBV5-1 and TRBJ2-2, with 8 nucleotides matching TRBD2. In germline, CDR1 is SGHRS, CDR2 YFSETQ. CDR3 length equals 16 residues. Unmatched junction bases numbered 3, after V lost 0 bases and J lost 2 bases. The CDR3 nucleotides are TGCGCCAGCAGCTTGGTTGTAGCGGGAAACACCGGGGAGCTGTTTTTT. As protein: CASSLVVAGNTGELFF.

This chain connects TRBV10-1 to TRBJ2-2; no reliable D call. Germline CDR1 reads WNHNN; CDR2 reads SYGVQD (reference sequence). The CDR3 is 12 amino acids. The germline V and J ends were trimmed by 6 bases and 2 bases, with 4 bases remaining between them. CDR3 bases: TGCGCCAGCAGCCTAAACACCGGGGAGCTGTTTTTT. As protein: CASSLNTGELFF.